Following are 12 T cell receptor beta chains from one sample sequenced in a study of CD8 T cells in Susac syndrome. After extraction with the RNeasy kit, about 0.45 to 1 ug of the RNA was reverse transcribed using random hexamers. MiXCR was run by TCRdb on the immunoSEQ multiplex PCR reads, yielding one entry per CDR3 protein. The sample holds approximately 140,000 distinct CDR3 sequences; around 86% are singletons and the top ten take 0.45% to 0.6%. Sequencing used CD8+ T cells from PBMCs. These receptors came from a human donor with multiple sclerosis.

CDR3 loop: CAIRNTGDPQSYNEQFF. DNA for the CDR3: TGTGCCATCAGAAACACAGGAGACCCACAATCTTACAATGAGCAGTTCTTC. The rearrangement uses TRBV10-3 and TRBJ2-1, with a weak D call TRBD1 (5 bases). V was shortened by 6 bases and J by 4 bases, with 22 bases between the two germline ends. Per germline, CDR1 ENHRY and CDR2 SYGVKD. The CDR3 is 17 amino acids.

The chain recombines TRBV7-9 with TRBJ2-5, with 10 bases lining up with TRBD2. The ends lost 6 bases at V and 4 bases at J; junction bases unmatched: 8. Germline V CDR1 and CDR2: SEHNR, FQNEAQ (reference sequence). The CDR3 is made up of 15 amino acids. CDR3 residues: CASSILAGDGETQYF. The CDR3 DNA reads TGTGCCAGCAGTATTCTAGCGGGAGACGGAGAGACCCAGTACTTC.

The V gene is TRBV11-3, the J gene TRBJ2-1, with 10 bases aligning to TRBD1. There are 15 residues in the CDR3. Trimming removed 2 bases from V and 3 bases from J; junction bases left unmatched: 1. Per germline, CDR1 SGHNT and CDR2 YENEEA. The CDR3 loop reads CASSLWTGGYNEQFF. The DNA for the CDR3 is TGTGCCAGCAGCTTATGGACAGGGGGCTACAATGAGCAGTTCTTC. Together with reference TRBV11-3 and TRBJ2-1, the CDR3 gives the full variable domain: EAGVVQSPRYKIIEKKQPVAFWCNPISGHNTLYWYLQNLGQGPELLIRYENEEAVDDSQLPKDRFSAERLKGVDSTLKIQPAELGDSAVYLCASSLWTGGYNEQFFGPGTRLTVL.

This clonotype was recorded once. The chain is built from TRBV6-2 or TRBV6-3 and TRBJ1-5, with 8 positions matching TRBD1. This CDR3 is 13 amino acids long. Germline V gives CDR1 MNHEY, CDR2 SVGEGT. The J segment lost 9 bases and the V segment lost 6 bases, leaving 7 bases of the junction unmatched. CDR3 loop: CASREQGDLPQHF. The CDR3 DNA reads as TGTGCCAGCAGAGAACAGGGGGATCTGCCCCAGCATTTT.

The chain joins TRBV4-1 to TRBJ2-1; D gene ambiguous. CDR3 size: 12 residues. Germline CDR1 reads MGHRA; CDR2 reads YSYEKL. V was clipped by 0 bases and J by 6 bases, with 3 bases between them. The CDR3 bases are TGCGCCAGCAGCCAAGACGGCAATGAGCAGTTCTTC. It translates to CASSQDGNEQFF.

The gene calls are TRBV2 and TRBJ2-6; 8 bases fit TRBD2. The CDR3 consists of 19 residues. V shed 7 bases, J shed 12 bases, and the junction held 26 bases outside the gene matches. Germline V CDR1 and CDR2: SNHLY, FYNNEI. CDR3 in amino acids: CASIREGLGFYPRLSVLTF. The DNA of the CDR3 is TGTGCCAGCATCCGGGAGGGGCTAGGGTTTTACCCTCGGCTCAGCGTCCTGACTTTC.

The rearrangement links TRBV6-2 or TRBV6-3 to TRBJ2-2; 7 nucleotides match TRBD2. The CDR3 has 17 residues. V trimming: 4 bases; J trimming: 3 bases; junction bases outside the gene matches: 11. Germline CDR1 and CDR2: MNHEY and SVGEGT. CDR3 amino acids: CASSSGDGGIDTGELFF. The DNA of the CDR3 is TGTGCCAGCAGTTCAGGAGACGGGGGGATTGACACCGGGGAGCTGTTTTTT.

The chain has TRBV5-1 and TRBJ2-2; no clear D gene. This CDR3 spans 14 amino acids. CDR1 is SGHRS and CDR2 is YFSETQ in the germline V gene. Deletions cut 3 bases from V and 4 bases from J, with 10 bases between. CDR3 protein: CASSWGPGTGELFF. CDR3 DNA: TGCGCCAGCAGCTGGGGTCCGGGCACCGGGGAGCTGTTTTTT.

The CDR3 DNA reads TGTGCCAGCCAAGGGGGGGACGGGGAGCTGTTTTTT. Protein sequence: CASQGGDGELFF. The chain employs TRBV6-1 and TRBJ2-2; tentative D call: TRBD2 (7 bases). CDR3 length: 12 amino acids. Germline values: CDR1 MNHNS, CDR2 SASEGT. V lost 8 bases and J 7 bases, leaving 11 bases between the germline ends.

The V gene is TRBV2, the J gene TRBJ2-2; D might be TRBD1 (5 bases). The CDR3 is made up of 17 amino acids. Between the trimmed V and J ends, which lost 3 bases and 2 bases, there was a span of 16 bases. Germline V lookup: CDR1 SNHLY, CDR2 FYNNEI. Here the CDR3 reads CASSDNGQGINTGELFF. The CDR3 DNA is TGTGCCAGCAGTGACAATGGGCAGGGTATTAACACCGGGGAGCTGTTTTTT.

This rearrangement joins TRBV19 to TRBJ2-3, with TRBD2 matching 8 bases. The CDR3 is 16 amino acids. J was trimmed by 0 bases and V by 4 bases; bases with no gene match: 6. The germline CDR1 and CDR2 sequences are LNHDA and SQIVND (reference sequence). The CDR3 nucleotides read TGTGCCAGTAGTACCGAGCGGGAGCCAAGCACAGATACGCAGTATTTT. As protein: CASSTEREPSTDTQYF. The full variable domain, its missing parts supplied by reference TRBV19 and TRBJ2-3, is DGGITQSPKYLFRKEGQNVTLSCEQNLNHDAMYWYRQDPGQGLRLIYYSQIVNDFQKGDIAEGYSVSREKKESFPLTVTSAQKNPTAFYLCASSTEREPSTDTQYFGPGTRLTVL.

This chain links TRBV29-1 with TRBJ2-3; D gene ambiguous. There are 10 residues in the CDR3. The germline CDR1 and CDR2 sequences are SQVTM and ANQGSEA. V was pared by 4 bases and J by 5 bases, with 4 bases between. This CDR3 reads CSVVQDTQYF. CDR3 in DNA: TGCAGCGTTGTCCAAGATACGCAGTATTTT.